The 30 T cell receptor beta chains below were found in one sample sequenced in a study of beta chain features in type 1 diabetes. Investigators reverse transcribed all isolated RNA, so they sequenced expressed TCRB transcripts. Sequencing was performed with immunoSEQ multiplex PCR; in TCRdb, only in-frame clones are kept and a portion is missing. The table records around 300,000 clones, roughly 9.6% of them present only once. Sample: naive CD4+ T cells from blood. The source of these receptors is a woman aged 25 to 45 in good health.

This chain uses TRBV18 with TRBJ2-5, with D possibly matching TRBD1 (5 bases). V was trimmed by 5 bases and J by 3 bases, leaving 10 bases between them. The CDR3 extends over 13 amino acids. Germline V gene sequence: CDR1 KGHSH, CDR2 LQKENI. Here the CDR3 reads CASSVRVEETQYF. As DNA, the CDR3 is TGTGCCAGCTCAGTCAGGGTGGAAGAGACCCAGTACTTC. Variable domain in full (rest from reference TRBV18 and TRBJ2-5): NAGVMQNPRHLVRRRGQEARLRCSPMKGHSHVYWYRQLPEEGLKFMVYLQKENIIDESGMPKERFSAEFPKEGPSILRIQQVVRGDSAAYFCASSVRVEETQYFGPGTRLLVL.

This chain uses TRBV9 with TRBJ2-2; possible D gene TRBD2, 5 bases. The CDR3 extends over 15 amino acids. Trimming removed 2 bases from V and 0 bases from J, with 8 bases in between. The germline CDR1 and CDR2 sequences are SGDLS and YYNGEE. CDR3 sequence: CASSVLAANTGELFF. CDR3 DNA: TGTGCCAGCAGCGTGCTAGCAGCGAACACCGGGGAGCTGTTTTTT.

The chain has TRBV5-6 and TRBJ2-1, with 11 nucleotides matching TRBD2. Germline V lookup: CDR1 SGHDT, CDR2 YYEEEE. This CDR3 has 14 amino acids. Trimming removed 1 base from V and 6 bases from J; junction bases left unmatched: 0. CDR3 DNA: TGTGCCAGCAGCTTGACTAGCGGGGGCAATGAGCAGTTCTTC. Its protein product is CASSLTSGGNEQFF.

The J gene is TRBJ1-2, the V gene TRBV14, with TRBD1 matching 9 bases. The CDR3 contains 13 residues. Looked up from germline, CDR1 is SGHDN and CDR2 is FVKESK. V shed 4 bases, J shed 6 bases, and the junction held 3 bases outside the gene matches. This CDR3 is CASSPRTGDGYTF. CDR3 DNA: TGTGCCAGCAGCCCCCGGACAGGGGATGGCTACACCTTC.

This clone was counted a few times. The CDR3 here is CAWSMNYDRKTYEQYF. The CDR3 region has the DNA TGTGCCTGGAGTATGAACTACGACAGGAAAACCTACGAGCAGTACTTC. The chain uses TRBV30 and TRBJ2-7, with TRBD1 as a possible D gene (6 bases). Germline CDR1 and CDR2: GTSNPN and SVGIG (reference sequence). CDR3 length: 16 amino acids. Trimming stripped 2 bases from V and 2 bases from J, with 19 bases between.

This clone has more than one count but fewer than ten. The chain combines TRBV28 with TRBJ2-5, with 9 bases lining up with TRBD1. Per the germline V gene, CDR1 is MDHEN and CDR2 is SYDVKM. The V gene end was trimmed by 2 bases and the J gene end by 0 bases; junction bases not matched to a gene: 4. This CDR3 has 16 residues. As DNA, the CDR3 is TGTGCCAGCAGTTTAGGGACAGGGAAGTACCAAGAGACCCAGTACTTC. This codes for CASSLGTGKYQETQYF. Filled out from reference TRBV28 and TRBJ2-5, the complete variable domain reads DVKVTQSSRYLVKRTGEKVFLECVQDMDHENMFWYRQDPGLGLRLIYFSYDVKMKEKGDIPEGYSVSREKKERFSLILESASTNQTSMYLCASSLGTGKYQETQYFGPGTRLLVL.

This clone came up a few times. The rearrangement links TRBV6-5 to TRBJ1-3; D not resolved. This CDR3 has 12 amino acids. Germline V gene sequence: CDR1 MNHEY, CDR2 SVGAGI. Deletions cut 7 bases from V and 0 bases from J, with 4 bases between. CDR3 in amino acids: CASTSSGNTIYF. CDR3 nucleotides: TGTGCCAGCACCAGCTCTGGAAACACCATATATTTT.

The gene calls are TRBV7-2 and TRBJ2-5; 11 nucleotides match TRBD2. The CDR3 is 15 residues long. CDR1 and CDR2 from the germline V gene are SGHTA and FQGNSA. V lost 4 bases and J lost 5; bases outside the gene matches: 6. In DNA form, the CDR3 reads TGTGCCAGCAGCTCTAGCGGGAGGATTGGGGAGACCCAGTACTTC. Translating it yields CASSSSGRIGETQYF.

This clone was detected a few times. This chain uses TRBV11-1 with TRBJ2-7, with 7 bases that match TRBD2. The CDR3 is 16 residues long. Germline V CDR1 and CDR2: SGHAT, FQDESV (reference sequence). The V and J ends lost 1 base and 4 bases, in that order; junction bases with no gene match: 10. The CDR3 spells CASSLGLGRAGYEQYF. CDR3 nucleotides: TGTGCCAGCAGCTTAGGCCTAGGGAGGGCCGGATACGAGCAGTACTTC. Based on the CDR3 plus reference TRBV11-1 and TRBJ2-7, the full variable domain is EAEVAQSPRYKITEKSQAVAFWCDPISGHATLYWYRQILGQGPELLVQFQDESVVDDSQLPKDRFSAERLKGVDSTLKIQPAELGDSAMYLCASSLGLGRAGYEQYFGPGTRLTVT.

The gene calls are TRBV7-9 and TRBJ2-2; tentative D call: TRBD1 (5 bases). V shed 1 base and J shed 2 bases, with 8 bases lying between them. The CDR3 spans 15 residues. The germline V gene encodes CDR1 SEHNR and CDR2 FQNEAQ (reference sequence). As DNA, the CDR3 is TGTGCCAGCAGCTTAGGTGACAGCAACACCGGGGAGCTGTTTTTT. It yields the protein CASSLGDSNTGELFF.

A few counts support this clone. The chain couples TRBV13 to TRBJ2-1; 7 nucleotides match TRBD1. The J segment lost 4 bases and the V segment lost 1 base, leaving 16 bases of the junction unmatched. Germline values: CDR1 PRHDT, CDR2 FYEKMQ (reference sequence). The CDR3 has 19 amino acids. CDR3 residues: CASSLVSQGVPIRYNEQFF. DNA for the CDR3: TGTGCCAGCAGCTTAGTTTCTCAGGGGGTGCCTATACGTTACAATGAGCAGTTCTTC.

This clone occurred a few times. V and J are TRBV7-3 and TRBJ2-1, with D perhaps TRBD2 (5 bases). The germline gives CDR1 SGHTA, CDR2 FQGTGA. The V end lost 1 base, the J end lost 8 bases, and 12 bases lay between the germline ends. The CDR3 spans 14 residues. CDR3 sequence (DNA): TGTGCCAGCAGCTTAAACCCAGACTATGATGAGCAGTTCTTC. Translating it yields CASSLNPDYDEQFF.

V gene TRBV6-5 combines with J gene TRBJ1-2; 8 nucleotides match TRBD1. In germline, CDR1 is MNHEY, CDR2 SVGAGI. The CDR3 has 15 amino acids. V dropped 0 bases and J dropped 4; count of bases not matched to a gene: 4. The CDR3 spells CASSYSGQVRYGYTF. The CDR3 DNA follows: TGTGCCAGCAGTTACTCGGGACAGGTCCGCTATGGCTACACCTTC.

This chain joins TRBV7-9 and TRBJ1-2, with D possibly matching TRBD1 (5 bases). The CDR3 consists of 13 residues. Deletions cut 6 bases from V and 5 bases from J, with 13 bases between. The germline V gene encodes CDR1 SEHNR and CDR2 FQNEAQ (reference sequence). CDR3 protein: CASRPTEDYGYTF. CDR3 DNA sequence: TGTGCCAGCAGGCCGACAGAAGATTATGGCTACACCTTC. Supplemented by reference TRBV7-9 and TRBJ1-2, the full variable domain reads DTGVSQNPRHKITKRGQNVTFRCDPISEHNRLYWYRQTLGQGPEFLTYFQNEAQLEKSRLLSDRFSAERPKGSFSTLEIQRTEQGDSAMYLCASRPTEDYGYTFGSGTRLTVV.

The chain couples TRBV7-3 to TRBJ2-1; 8 positions agree with TRBD1. Germline lookup yields CDR1 SGHTA and CDR2 FQGTGA. This CDR3 has 15 residues. Trimming took 1 base from V and 5 from J; bases not matched to a gene: 4. The CDR3: CASSLIQGVNNEQFF. The CDR3 DNA is TGTGCCAGCAGCTTAATACAGGGGGTAAACAATGAGCAGTTCTTC. The variable domain in full, completed from reference TRBV7-3 and TRBJ2-1, reads GAGVSQTPSNKVTEKGKYVELRCDPISGHTALYWYRQSLGQGPEFLIYFQGTGAADDSGLPNDRFFAVRPEGSVSTLKIQRTERGDSAVYLCASSLIQGVNNEQFFGPGTRLTVL.

The chain links TRBV15 to TRBJ2-7; 9 nucleotides agree with TRBD1. The V segment lost 1 base and the J segment 5 bases; nucleotides outside the gene matches: 6. Germline V gene lookup returns CDR1 LNHNV and CDR2 YYDKDF (reference sequence). The CDR3 is 15 amino acids. The CDR3 nucleotides are TGTGCCACCAGCAGAGGAGGGACAGGGTCCAACGAGCAGTACTTC. Translated: CATSRGGTGSNEQYF.

The chain recombines TRBV7-2 with TRBJ2-1; 7 positions agree with TRBD2. V dropped 2 bases and J dropped 4; count of bases not matched to a gene: 11. Germline V lookup: CDR1 SGHTA, CDR2 FQGNSA. The CDR3 runs 17 residues. CDR3 sequence reads: CASSLRPAGSAYNEQFF. The DNA for the CDR3 is TGTGCCAGCAGCTTAAGGCCAGCGGGAAGCGCTTACAATGAGCAGTTCTTC. Full variable domain (outside the CDR3, taken from reference TRBV7-2 and TRBJ2-1): GAGVSQSPSNKVTEKGKDVELRCDPISGHTALYWYRQSLGQGLEFLIYFQGNSAPDKSGLPSDRFSAERTGGSVSTLTIQRTQQEDSAVYLCASSLRPAGSAYNEQFFGPGTRLTVL.

This clone came up a few times. This chain joins TRBV30 and TRBJ2-2; tentatively, D is TRBD2 (6 bases). The CDR3 is 14 amino acids. CDR1 is GTSNPN and CDR2 is SVGIG in the germline V gene (reference sequence). V lost 3 bases, J lost 4 bases, and 12 bases lay in between. The CDR3 here is CAWRTGVVTGELFF. DNA of the CDR3: TGTGCCTGGAGAACGGGAGTTGTCACCGGGGAGCTGTTTTTT. Looking up the rest from reference TRBV30 and TRBJ2-2 gives the full variable domain: SQTIHQWPATLVQPVGSPLSLECTVEGTSNPNLYWYRQAAGRGLQLLFYSVGIGQISSEVPQNLSASRPQDRQFILSSKKLLLSDSGFYLCAWRTGVVTGELFFGEGSRLTVL.

The genes are TRBV19 and TRBJ2-1; perhaps TRBD2 as D (5 bases). Germline V gene sequence: CDR1 LNHDA, CDR2 SQIVND (reference sequence). V was clipped by 0 bases and J by 5 bases, with 11 bases between them. The CDR3 has 15 residues. Here the CDR3 DNA reads TGTGCCAGTAGTATAGAGGCTAGCAGACACAATGAGCAGTTCTTC. It yields the protein CASSIEASRHNEQFF.

This clone was seen more than once but under ten times. The CDR3 loop is CASSPSPATNEKLFF. The CDR3 DNA reads as TGTGCCAGTAGCCCAAGCCCTGCAACTAATGAAAAACTGTTTTTT. The J gene is TRBJ1-4, the V gene TRBV19; D is uncertain. Germline values: CDR1 LNHDA, CDR2 SQIVND (reference sequence). Trimming took off 6 bases at V and 0 bases at J, with 11 bases between the two ends. This CDR3 has 15 amino acids.

The chain has TRBV7-9 and TRBJ2-7; TRBD2 matches 13 bases. The V gene's germline CDR1 is SEHNR and CDR2 FQNEAQ (reference sequence). V gave up 5 bases and J gave up 4 bases; unmatched junction bases: 8. CDR3 size: 16 residues. CDR3 sequence (DNA): TGTGCCAGCAGCCTTAGACTAGCGGGAGGAGGATACGAGCAGTACTTC. It codes for CASSLRLAGGGYEQYF.

This clone was seen a handful of times. V gene TRBV7-9 combines with J gene TRBJ2-1; TRBD2 aligns across 7 bases. V shed 4 bases and J 2 bases; nucleotides not matched to a gene: 2. The CDR3 spans 14 residues. CDR1 is SEHNR, CDR2 FQNEAQ, per germline (reference sequence). CDR3 amino acids: CASSSSGTYNEQFF. The CDR3, as DNA: TGTGCCAGCAGCTCCAGCGGGACCTACAATGAGCAGTTCTTC.

This chain joins TRBV28 and TRBJ1-2; D gene unclear. This CDR3 is built from 12 residues. The germline CDR1 and CDR2 sequences are MDHEN and SYDVKM. V was pared by 6 bases and J by 8 bases, with 13 bases between. CDR3 in DNA: TGTGCCAGCAGGAAATCCCTGGAGGGCTACACCTTC. This sequence encodes CASRKSLEGYTF.

This clone was seen a few times. This sequence joins TRBV5-6 and TRBJ2-7; possible D gene TRBD1, 6 bases. Trimming removed 0 bases from V and 5 bases from J, with 12 bases in between. Germline CDR1 reads SGHDT; CDR2 reads YYEEEE. This CDR3 comprises 14 residues. The CDR3 is CASSLAGVWDEQYF. As DNA, the CDR3 is TGTGCCAGCAGCTTGGCAGGGGTTTGGGACGAGCAGTACTTC. The variable domain in full, completed from reference TRBV5-6 and TRBJ2-7, reads DAGVTQSPTHLIKTRGQQVTLRCSPKSGHDTVSWYQQALGQGPQFIFQYYEEEERQRGNFPDRFSGHQFPNYSSELNVNALLLGDSALYLCASSLAGVWDEQYFGPGTRLTVT.

There are a few counts of this clone. CDR3 sequence reads: CASILPQGPETQYF. CDR3 nucleotides: TGTGCCAGCATCCTCCCACAGGGACCAGAGACCCAGTACTTC. The V call is TRBV28, the J call TRBJ2-5, with a possible D match to TRBD1 (6 bases). Trimming removed 7 bases at V and 4 bases at J, with 16 bases between. Germline lookup yields CDR1 MDHEN and CDR2 SYDVKM. The CDR3 is 14 amino acids.

The chain has TRBV4-1 and TRBJ2-1; 10 bases are a match to TRBD1. Losses at the gene ends were 1 base for V and 0 bases for J; bases not matched to a gene: 3. This CDR3 comprises 17 residues. Germline V gives CDR1 MGHRA, CDR2 YSYEKL. CDR3 amino acids: CASSQVGQGGSYNEQFF. CDR3 in DNA: TGCGCCAGCAGCCAAGTTGGACAGGGGGGCTCCTACAATGAGCAGTTCTTC.

The J gene is TRBJ1-5, the V gene TRBV7-2; no reliable D call. Trimming shortened V by 6 bases and J by 7 bases, and 10 bases separated the two germline ends. The CDR3 has 12 residues. Germline lookup yields CDR1 SGHTA and CDR2 FQGNSA. DNA for the CDR3: TGTGCCAGCAGGACACTAGGGCAGCCCCAGCATTTT. Amino acids: CASRTLGQPQHF.

The chain recombines TRBV27 with TRBJ2-1; 8 nucleotides match TRBD2. CDR1 and CDR2 from the germline V gene are MNHEY and SMNVEV (reference sequence). The ends lost 2 bases at V and 5 bases at J; junction bases unmatched: 5. The CDR3 length is 15 residues. The CDR3 DNA follows: TGTGCCAGCAGTTTAATACGGGAGGGAAACAATGAGCAGTTCTTC. This encodes CASSLIREGNNEQFF.

This clone showed up just a few times. V usage is TRBV6-6 and J usage is TRBJ1-2; no firm D call. Germline CDR1 and CDR2: MNHNY and SVGAGI (reference sequence). V was trimmed by 4 bases and J by 4 bases, leaving 7 bases between them. The CDR3 length is 12 residues. This chain's CDR3 is CASSLLGYGYTF. The CDR3 DNA reads as TGTGCCAGCAGTTTACTTGGCTATGGCTACACCTTC.

The chain recombines TRBV28 with TRBJ1-1; TRBD1 matches at 7 bases. The CDR3 runs to 12 residues. Germline V gene sequence: CDR1 MDHEN, CDR2 SYDVKM. Trimming at V came to 8 bases and at J to 4 bases, leaving 4 bases not matched to a gene. This chain's CDR3 is CASRQGSTEAFF. The CDR3 coding sequence is TGTGCCAGCCGACAGGGCTCCACTGAAGCTTTCTTT. Full variable domain (rest looked up from reference TRBV28 and TRBJ1-1): DVKVTQSSRYLVKRTGEKVFLECVQDMDHENMFWYRQDPGLGLRLIYFSYDVKMKEKGDIPEGYSVSREKKERFSLILESASTNQTSMYLCASRQGSTEAFFGQGTRLTVV.